A selection of T cell receptor beta chains follows, all from one sample in a study of blood T cell repertoires in COVID-19. Repertoires were generated with immunoSEQ multiplex PCR, while TCRdb's copy carries only in-frame clones and drops some. In the table there are about 290,000 clones, nearly 90% of which are singletons. The sequencing input was peripheral blood. These TCRs come from a woman younger than 45 with COVID-19, enrolled during active disease. The CDR3 runs from the conserved cysteine through the conserved F or W. Fields, in order: J gene, V gene, clone size, D gene, CDR3 DNA, CDR3 protein. The D gene is left open where the match is weak. The listing skips clone size in some rows; elsewhere it reads once, few, many or a size class.

J: TRBJ2-7
V: TRBV7-8
size: -
D: TRBD1
DNA: TGTGCCAGCAGCCCGCTACGGGGACAGCACTACGAGCAGTACTTC
CDR3: CASSPLRGQHYEQYF

J: TRBJ2-7
V: TRBV11-2
size: -
D: -
DNA: TGTGCCAGCAGCATAGGGGCGTACGAGCAGTACTTC
CDR3: CASSIGAYEQYF

J: TRBJ1-1
V: TRBV4-1
size: -
D: -
DNA: TGCGCCAGCAGCCAAGGGGGGGGGCTCATGAACACTGAAGCTTTCTTT
CDR3: CASSQGGGLMNTEAFF

J: TRBJ1-5
V: TRBV27
size: -
D: -
DNA: TGTGCCAGCAGTTTCAGGGGCGCGGGTCAGCCCCAGCATTTT
CDR3: CASSFRGAGQPQHF

J: TRBJ1-5
V: TRBV7-9
size: -
D: TRBD1
DNA: TGTGCCAGCAGCCCACCGGGCGGACAGGGGGCTTCCAATCAGCCCCAGCATTTT
CDR3: CASSPPGGQGASNQPQHF

J: TRBJ2-7
V: TRBV30
size: -
D: -
DNA: TGTGCCTGGGGGGTACTACGCGAGCAGTACTTC
CDR3: CAWGVLREQYF

J: TRBJ1-5
V: TRBV27
size: -
D: -
DNA: TGTGCCAGCAGTTTGGTCGGGGGTAGCAATCAGCCCCAGCATTTT
CDR3: CASSLVGGSNQPQHF

J: TRBJ1-2
V: TRBV2
size: once
D: -
DNA: TGTGCCAGCAGTGATGGGCCGCGCTATGGCTACACCTTC
CDR3: CASSDGPRYGYTF

J: TRBJ1-1
V: TRBV20-1
size: -
D: TRBD1
DNA: TGCAGTGCAAGGGACAGGGTCGAAGCTTTCTTT
CDR3: CSARDRVEAFF

J: TRBJ1-4
V: TRBV6-5
size: -
D: -
DNA: TGTGCCAGCAGCGCCGGGAGGGAGTCGTTCAAGTACCTGTTTTTT
CDR3: CASSAGRESFKYLFF

J: TRBJ1-2
V: TRBV5-8
size: few
D: -
DNA: TGTGCCAGCAGCTCAACAGACAGTCTCTATGGCTACACCTTC
CDR3: CASSSTDSLYGYTF

J: TRBJ2-3
V: TRBV5-4
size: -
D: TRBD2
DNA: TGTGCCAGCAGCGCGGGACTAGCCGGTTGGGATACGCAGTATTTT
CDR3: CASSAGLAGWDTQYF

J: TRBJ2-7
V: TRBV5-5
size: -
D: -
DNA: TGTGCCAGCAGCTTGTCACAGGAGAGCTACGAGCAGTACTTC
CDR3: CASSLSQESYEQYF

J: TRBJ2-5
V: TRBV27
size: -
D: -
DNA: TGTGCCAGCAGACAGGGACATCAAGAGACCCAGTACTTC
CDR3: CASRQGHQETQYF

J: TRBJ2-7
V: TRBV5-1
size: -
D: -
DNA: TGCGCCAGCAGTCCCGACAAGCCCTACGAGCAGTACTTC
CDR3: CASSPDKPYEQYF

J: TRBJ2-5
V: TRBV7-6
size: -
D: -
DNA: TGTGCCAGCAGCCCCCAGCCAGGGACCCAGTACTTC
CDR3: CASSPQPGTQYF

J: TRBJ1-5
V: TRBV19
size: -
D: TRBD1
DNA: TGTGCCAGTAGTGCACAGGGGTTTAGCAATCAGCCCCAGCATTTT
CDR3: CASSAQGFSNQPQHF

J: TRBJ1-1
V: TRBV7-6
size: -
D: TRBD1
DNA: TGTGCCAGCAGCTTACCCGCGACAGGGTCCATGAACACTGAAGCTTTCTTT
CDR3: CASSLPATGSMNTEAFF

J: TRBJ2-3
V: TRBV29-1
size: -
D: -
DNA: TGCAGCGTTGGCACTAGCACAGATACGCAGTATTTT
CDR3: CSVGTSTDTQYF

J: TRBJ2-5
V: TRBV2
size: -
D: TRBD2
DNA: TGTGCCAGCAATAGCCAAGGACTAGCGGGGGAGACCCAGTACTTC
CDR3: CASNSQGLAGETQYF

J: TRBJ1-2
V: TRBV6-5
size: -
D: -
DNA: TGTGCCAGCAGTTACATACCGGGGGTTGGCTACACCTTC
CDR3: CASSYIPGVGYTF

J: TRBJ1-2
V: TRBV7-2
size: -
D: -
DNA: TGTGCCAGCAGCCCCGACAGATTCTATGGCTACACCTTC
CDR3: CASSPDRFYGYTF

J: TRBJ1-1
V: TRBV7-9
size: few
D: -
DNA: TGTGCCAGCAGCGGGGGCAGGGTGAGGAACACTGAAGCTTTCTTT
CDR3: CASSGGRVRNTEAFF

J: TRBJ2-5
V: TRBV15
size: -
D: -
DNA: TGTGCCACCAGCGGCGGACCCGAGGGGACCCAGTACTTC
CDR3: CATSGGPEGTQYF

J: TRBJ2-1
V: TRBV7-2
size: -
D: TRBD1
DNA: TGTGCCAGCAGCATAACAGGGGGCCTTAACAATGAGCAGTTCTTC
CDR3: CASSITGGLNNEQFF

J: TRBJ2-7
V: TRBV28
size: few
D: TRBD1
DNA: TGTGCCAGCAGTTTAAGGACAGGGGCGAGGCGGGGCTACGAGCAGTACTTC
CDR3: CASSLRTGARRGYEQYF

J: TRBJ2-5
V: TRBV2
size: few
D: -
DNA: TGTGCCAGCACCGGGGACTTTCAAGAGACCCAGTACTTC
CDR3: CASTGDFQETQYF

J: TRBJ2-1
V: TRBV19
size: -
D: TRBD1
DNA: TGTGCCAGTAGTATCTGGGACAGGGGAAACAATGAGCAGTTCTTC
CDR3: CASSIWDRGNNEQFF

J: TRBJ2-5
V: TRBV27
size: -
D: -
DNA: TGTGCCAGCAGATCCCAGGTGACCCAGTACTTC
CDR3: CASRSQVTQYF

J: TRBJ1-1
V: TRBV5-1
size: -
D: -
DNA: TGCGCCAGCACCTCCCGGGGGGAAATGAACACTGAAGCTTTCTTT
CDR3: CASTSRGEMNTEAFF

J: TRBJ2-7
V: TRBV4-1
size: -
D: -
DNA: TGCGCCAGCAGCCTACAGGGGGAGGGCGAGCAGTACTTC
CDR3: CASSLQGEGEQYF

J: TRBJ1-6
V: TRBV7-2
size: -
D: TRBD1
DNA: TGTGCCAGCAGTTTAGCAGACACTACAGGGGGTTCACCCCTCCACTTT
CDR3: CASSLADTTGGSPLHF

J: TRBJ1-1
V: TRBV5-1
size: -
D: TRBD1
DNA: TGCGCCAGCAGCTTGGAAGGAGGGCAGGGGGACACTGAAGCTTTCTTT
CDR3: CASSLEGGQGDTEAFF

J: TRBJ1-1
V: TRBV28
size: -
D: -
DNA: TGTGCCACGAGACAGCCTATGAACACTGAAGCTTTCTTT
CDR3: CATRQPMNTEAFF

J: TRBJ2-7
V: TRBV30
size: -
D: -
DNA: TGTGCCTGGAGTGGGGGGCGGGGGCTCAACGAGCAGTACTTC
CDR3: CAWSGGRGLNEQYF

J: TRBJ2-7
V: TRBV6-5
size: -
D: -
DNA: TGTGCCAGCAGTTACTCGGGGGGAGAGTCCTACGAGCAGTACTTC
CDR3: CASSYSGGESYEQYF

J: TRBJ1-5
V: TRBV5-6
size: once
D: TRBD1
DNA: TGTGCCAGCAGCTTGGACAGGGGGCAAAGGGGTCAGCCCCAGCATTTT
CDR3: CASSLDRGQRGQPQHF

J: TRBJ2-7
V: TRBV7-8
size: -
D: -
DNA: TGTGCCAGCAGCTTAGCGTTCGGGCTAGCTACCTACGAGCAGTACTTC
CDR3: CASSLAFGLATYEQYF

J: TRBJ2-7
V: TRBV18
size: few
D: TRBD1
DNA: TGTGCCAGCTCACCCGACAGGGATCACGAGCAGTACTTC
CDR3: CASSPDRDHEQYF

J: TRBJ1-2
V: TRBV6-5
size: -
D: -
DNA: TGTGCCAGCACCAACGGGGGAATAAGCTATGGCTACACCTTC
CDR3: CASTNGGISYGYTF

J: TRBJ2-7
V: TRBV19
size: once
D: -
DNA: TGTGCCAGTACCGCCCAGGTCGGTAGCTCCTACGAGCAGTACTTC
CDR3: CASTAQVGSSYEQYF

J: TRBJ1-3
V: TRBV7-9
size: -
D: -
DNA: TGTGCCAGCCTTAAGGCAGGGTCTGGAAACACCATATATTTT
CDR3: CASLKAGSGNTIYF

J: TRBJ1-4
V: TRBV10-2
size: once
D: TRBD1
DNA: TGCGCCAGCTACGGACAGGGGGCCGGAGCTAATGAAAAACTGTTTTTT
CDR3: CASYGQGAGANEKLFF

J: TRBJ1-2
V: TRBV5-8
size: -
D: TRBD1
DNA: TGTGCCAGCAGCTTTCTGACGACAGGGTCAAGTTATGGCTACACCTTC
CDR3: CASSFLTTGSSYGYTF

J: TRBJ1-2
V: TRBV5-4
size: -
D: -
DNA: TGTGCCAGCAGCTTGGCCAGGGGAGAGGATGGCTACACCTTC
CDR3: CASSLARGEDGYTF

J: TRBJ1-2
V: TRBV6-5
size: -
D: TRBD1
DNA: TGTGCCAGCAGTTACGACAGGGGGCGTCGCTACACCTTC
CDR3: CASSYDRGRRYTF

J: TRBJ2-1
V: TRBV4-1
size: -
D: TRBD2
DNA: TGCGCCAGCAGCCTGCGGGGGAGCTCCTACAATGAGCAGTTCTTC
CDR3: CASSLRGSSYNEQFF

J: TRBJ2-7
V: TRBV6-5
size: -
D: TRBD1
DNA: TGTGCCAGCAGCCCGGGACAGGGGAGCCGAGGGGAGTACTTC
CDR3: CASSPGQGSRGEYF

J: TRBJ2-1
V: TRBV18
size: -
D: -
DNA: TGTGCCAGCTCACCAGGGCAGAGCTCCTACAATGAGCAGTTCTTC
CDR3: CASSPGQSSYNEQFF

J: TRBJ2-1
V: TRBV19
size: -
D: -
DNA: TGTGCCAGTAGTATTATGTCGGCGGGACCAAGCTCCTACAATGAGCAGTTCTTC
CDR3: CASSIMSAGPSSYNEQFF

J: TRBJ2-1
V: TRBV11-3
size: -
D: TRBD2
DNA: TGTGCCAGCACTAGCGGGGGGCCCTACAATGAGCAGTTCTTC
CDR3: CASTSGGPYNEQFF

J: TRBJ2-7
V: TRBV14
size: -
D: -
DNA: TGTGCCAGCAGCCGAAGGGACCCGACAGGCCCCTACGAGCAGTACTTC
CDR3: CASSRRDPTGPYEQYF

J: TRBJ2-1
V: TRBV7-6
size: -
D: -
DNA: TGTGCCAGCAGTCAAGGGGTCGGGGGGCCGTTCAATGAGCAGTTCTTC
CDR3: CASSQGVGGPFNEQFF